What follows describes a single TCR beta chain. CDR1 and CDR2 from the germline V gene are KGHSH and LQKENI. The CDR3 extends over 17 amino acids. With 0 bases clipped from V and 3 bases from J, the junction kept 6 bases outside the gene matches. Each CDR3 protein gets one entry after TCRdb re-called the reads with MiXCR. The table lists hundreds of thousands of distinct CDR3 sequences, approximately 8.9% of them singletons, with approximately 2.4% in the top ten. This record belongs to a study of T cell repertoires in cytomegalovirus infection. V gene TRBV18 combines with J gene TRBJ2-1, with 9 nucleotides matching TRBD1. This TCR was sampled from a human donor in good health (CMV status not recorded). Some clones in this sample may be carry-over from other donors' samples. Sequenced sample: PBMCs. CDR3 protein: CASSPPGQGTFYNEQFF. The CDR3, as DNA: TGTGCCAGCTCACCACCGGGACAGGGAACCTTCTACAATGAGCAGTTCTTC.